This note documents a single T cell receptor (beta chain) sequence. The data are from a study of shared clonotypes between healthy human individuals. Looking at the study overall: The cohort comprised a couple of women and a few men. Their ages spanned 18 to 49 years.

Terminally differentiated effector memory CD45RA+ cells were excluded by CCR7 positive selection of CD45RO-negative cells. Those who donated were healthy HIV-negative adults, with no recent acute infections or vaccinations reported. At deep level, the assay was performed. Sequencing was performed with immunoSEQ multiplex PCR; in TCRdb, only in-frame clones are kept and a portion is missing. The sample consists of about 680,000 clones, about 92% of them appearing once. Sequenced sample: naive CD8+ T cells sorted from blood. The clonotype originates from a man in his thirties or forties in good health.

CDR3 amino acids: CASSPYRSSYNEQFF. The CDR3 DNA reads TGTGCCAGCTCACCATACAGGAGCTCCTACAATGAGCAGTTCTTC. The gene calls are TRBV18 and TRBJ2-1, with D possibly TRBD1 on 5 matching bases. Trimming pared 2 bases from V and 0 bases from J, leaving 8 bases between. CDR3 length: 15 amino acids. CDR1 is KGHSH and CDR2 is LQKENI in the germline V gene. The variable domain in full, completed from reference TRBV18 and TRBJ2-1, reads NAGVMQNPRHLVRRRGQEARLRCSPMKGHSHVYWYRQLPEEGLKFMVYLQKENIIDESGMPKERFSAEFPKEGPSILRIQQVVRGDSAAYFCASSPYRSSYNEQFFGPGTRLTVL.